Listed here are 9 T cell receptor beta chains from one sample, sequenced in a study of shared clonotypes between healthy human individuals. Sequenced by immunoSEQ multiplex PCR; TCRdb stores in-frame clones only, minus some. This table holds more than 2,000,000 clones, 90% to 95% found once. The sequenced sample was naive CD4+ T cells from PBMCs. The subset denotes: CD45RA+ positively selected. The receptor source for this set is a man younger than 35 in good health. Some clones in this sample may be carry-over from other donors' samples.

This chain links TRBV7-2 with TRBJ1-1; 8 nucleotides line up with TRBD1. V trimming: 3 bases; J trimming: 5 bases; junction bases outside the gene matches: 11. Germline CDR1 and CDR2: SGHTA and FQGNSA. The CDR3 covers 16 residues. In nucleotides, the CDR3 is TGTGCCAGCAGCTTGACAGGGGTCGGGGGTTGGACTGAAGCTTTCTTT. The encoded protein is CASSLTGVGGWTEAFF.

The chain combines TRBV7-9 with TRBJ2-7, with D perhaps TRBD2 (5 bases). This CDR3 contains 16 residues. Germline V gene sequence: CDR1 SEHNR, CDR2 FQNEAQ (reference sequence). Trimming took off 5 bases at V and 0 bases at J, with 17 bases between the two ends. The CDR3 sequence: CASSQEGWTASYEQYF. CDR3 bases: TGTGCCAGCAGCCAAGAGGGCTGGACGGCCTCCTACGAGCAGTACTTC.

This rearrangement joins TRBV7-2 to TRBJ2-1; D is perhaps TRBD2 (6 bases). V was shortened by 0 bases and J by 9 bases, with 15 bases between the two germline ends. From germline, CDR1 is SGHTA and CDR2 FQGNSA. The CDR3 consists of 15 residues. The CDR3 DNA follows: TGTGCCAGCAGCTTAGCACTAGCCCACGGGAGTGAGCAGTTCTTC. This translates into CASSLALAHGSEQFF.

This clone was counted once. DNA for the CDR3: TGTGCCAGTAGTATTGGTCCTCGGGCCGATACGCAGTATTTT. This encodes CASSIGPRADTQYF. This chain links TRBV19 with TRBJ2-3; no clear D gene. V lost 3 bases, J lost 6 bases, and 13 bases lay in between. The CDR3 consists of 14 residues. The V gene's germline CDR1 is LNHDA and CDR2 SQIVND (reference sequence). Combining the CDR3 with reference TRBV19 and TRBJ2-3 gives the whole variable domain DGGITQSPKYLFRKEGQNVTLSCEQNLNHDAMYWYRQDPGQGLRLIYYSQIVNDFQKGDIAEGYSVSREKKESFPLTVTSAQKNPTAFYLCASSIGPRADTQYFGPGTRLTVL.

This clone was observed once. J is TRBJ2-7 and V is TRBV19; D perhaps matches TRBD1 (6 bases). Germline V CDR1 and CDR2: LNHDA, SQIVND (reference sequence). The CDR3 runs 14 residues. Trimming stripped 4 bases from V and 4 bases from J, with 14 bases between. The CDR3 nucleotides are TGTGCCAGTAGTAAGAACAGGGCCGAGTACGAGCAGTACTTC. Translated, it gives CASSKNRAEYEQYF.

The V and J genes are TRBV6-1 and TRBJ1-5; D perhaps matches TRBD1 (6 bases). V was pared by 1 base and J by 9 bases, with 13 bases between. The CDR3 length is 14 residues. Germline values: CDR1 MNHNS, CDR2 SASEGT. CDR3 sequence: CASSEVQGWRPQHF. CDR3 DNA: TGTGCCAGCAGTGAAGTCCAGGGGTGGAGGCCCCAGCATTTT.

The rearrangement joins TRBV21-1 to TRBJ2-5. TRBV21-1 is a pseudogene segment. This CDR3 spans 16 amino acids. The CDR3 here is CASTLRLGTRQETQYF. As DNA, the CDR3 is TGTGCCAGCACCTTACGACTTGGGACCCGACAAGAGACCCAGTACTTC.

The chain has TRBV6-1 and TRBJ1-2; unclear D gene. Trimming left V 3 bases short and J 2 bases short, with 1 base between. Germline V gene data show CDR1 as MNHNS and CDR2 as SASEGT. This CDR3 has 11 residues. CDR3 coding DNA: TGTGCCAGCAGTGACAACTATGGCTACACCTTC. Its translation: CASSDNYGYTF.

The count of this clone is one. Other DNA sequences of this sample code for an identical CDR3. The chain uses TRBV7-9 and TRBJ1-2; no firm D call. Per the germline V gene, CDR1 is SEHNR and CDR2 is FQNEAQ (reference sequence). The length of the CDR3 is 15 residues. V gave up 5 bases and J gave up 0 bases, with 13 bases separating them. The CDR3 loop is CASSLGPGANYGYTF. The CDR3 DNA is TGTGCCAGCAGCCTGGGCCCGGGCGCTAACTATGGCTACACCTTC.